The clone carrying this TCR beta chain was found many times. Its antigen is as yet unknown. This entry belongs to a study of T cells in Graves' hyperthyroidism and ophthalmopathy. Study-wide results and caveats: In simple terms, a model built on 13 V-J features told ophthalmopathy apart from stable hyperthyroidism. Researchers found most expanded thyroid clonotypes above 0.001 in blood as well.

The V end lost 2 bases, the J end lost 6 bases, and 7 bases lay between the germline ends. Germline V CDR1 and CDR2: SGHTA, FQGNSA. The CDR3 extends over 12 amino acids. From RNA transcripts, TCR beta CDR3 regions were amplified. The primer set for the first-round RT-PCR of the TCR CDR3 was HTBI. TCRdb called the multiplex PCR reads again in MiXCR, with one record for every CDR3 protein. Of tens of thousands of distinct CDR3 sequences listed, approximately 53% are singletons. Stable hyperthyroidism: no ophthalmopathy progression over 18 months of follow-up. The study left out patients who had uncontrolled infection, other autoimmune disease, pregnancy or lactation.

This chain connects TRBV7-2 to TRBJ1-2; D uncertain. Sequenced sample: peripheral blood or thyroid tissue (not recorded which). The receptor was isolated from a man between 18 and 35 years old with Graves' hyperthyroidism. CDR3 DNA sequence: TGTGCCAGCAGCTTATCCTCACATGGCTACACCTTC. The encoded protein is CASSLSSHGYTF.